The clone carrying this TCR beta chain was counted once. Its antigen is undetermined. The data were obtained in a study of blood T cells in healthy people across ages. Germline V gene data show CDR1 as SQVTM and CDR2 as ANQGSEA. This CDR3 is 15 amino acids long. The V end was cut by 3 bases, the J end by 3 bases, with 17 bases between. Primed by a sample-barcoded 5' primer and a J-beta primer mix, a second PCR proceeded for roughly 6 to 12 cycles. A template-switch adaptor that had 12 random nucleotides put a tag on each cDNA molecule. TCRdb analysed the 5' RACE reads with MiXCR anew, one entry per CDR3 protein. The data show 850,000 to 1,100,000 distinct CDR3 sequences, with approximately 38% seen just once and approximately 14% held by the top ten. Notes on the study in general: The study regarded diversity estimates from one million T cells as underestimates. Unsorted PBMCs blocked a conclusive comparison of naive and antigen-experienced cells.

The sample taken for sequencing was blood. V usage is TRBV29-1 and J usage is TRBJ1-1, with D possibly TRBD1 on 5 matching bases. The clonotype originates from a man aged 18-30 years in good health. The CDR3 region is CSVEFQGRLHTEAFF. CDR3 nucleotide sequence: TGCAGCGTTGAGTTCCAGGGAAGGTTGCACACTGAAGCTTTCTTT. Complete variable domain (other parts from reference TRBV29-1 and TRBJ1-1): SAVISQKPSRDICQRGTSLTIQCQVDSQVTMMFWYRQQPGQSLTLIATANQGSEATYESGFVIDKFPISRPNLTFSTLTVSNMSPEDSSIYLCSVEFQGRLHTEAFFGQGTRLTVV.